This T cell receptor (beta chain) was captured by sequencing in a study of cytomegalovirus exposure and HLA in healthy donors. Study conclusions and caveats: Association of roughly 18,000 TCR beta sequences with HLA alleles was found at 0.05 false discovery rate in a later analysis.

Concerning this clone itself: What it binds is not known.

Germline CDR1 and CDR2: SGHTA and FQGNSA. V was clipped by 4 bases and J by 4 bases, with 14 bases between them. This CDR3 comprises 14 residues. PCR used 60 Vbeta primers and 13 Jbeta primers. Sequencing used immunoSEQ multiplex PCR; TCRdb keeps in-frame clones, though not all of them. This sample has about 160,000 clones, with 80% found just once. The chain has TRBV7-2 and TRBJ2-7; D perhaps matches TRBD1 (6 bases). Sequencing was performed on PBMCs. This TCR was recovered from a woman aged 45 to 65 in good health and CMV-seronegative. This CDR3 is CASSSTGQHYEQYF. The CDR3 DNA sequence: TGTGCCAGCAGCTCTACGGGACAACATTACGAGCAGTACTTC.